This T cell receptor (beta chain) was identified in a study of CD8 T cells in ankylosing spondylitis. Study outcomes and limitations: A TCR beta motif made of under 10 highly homologous variants seemed typical of ankylosing spondylitis blood.

TCRdb re-derived calls from the 5' RACE reads in MiXCR, one entry per CDR3 protein. The repertoire holds nearly 350,000 distinct CDR3 sequences, with roughly 14% as singletons. With 6 bases clipped from V and 5 bases from J, the junction kept 5 bases outside the gene matches. The CDR3 has 15 residues. Per the germline V gene, CDR1 is SGDLS and CDR2 is YYNGEE. In regard to this clonotype: Its antigen is not known.

The clonotype originates from a male donor with ankylosing spondylitis or in good health (not recorded which). The J gene is TRBJ2-1, the V gene TRBV9; TRBD2 matches at 13 bases. Sample: blood, either unsorted or a sorted T cell fraction (not recorded which). The CDR3 reads CASNLGTSGNNEQFF. The CDR3 DNA reads TGTGCCAGCAACCTAGGGACTAGCGGGAACAATGAGCAGTTCTTC.